The next 13 T cell receptor beta chains were all read from a single sample in a study of blood T cell repertoires in COVID-19. Some clones are missing from TCRdb's copy, which holds only in-frame ones; the method was immunoSEQ multiplex PCR. The sample shows tens of thousands of clones, roughly 85% of them seen only once. Sequences were obtained from peripheral blood. The source of these receptors is a human donor in a cohort sampled during active COVID-19.

This clone was seen a single time. The chain combines TRBV5-1 with TRBJ1-3; 9 bases match TRBD1. The CDR3 spans 14 residues. CDR1 is SGHRS, CDR2 YFSETQ, per germline. Germline trimming cut 4 bases from V and 2 bases from J; bases unmatched to any gene: 1. Here the CDR3 reads CASSRDRAGNTIYF. The CDR3 DNA reads as TGCGCCAGCAGCCGGGACAGGGCTGGAAACACCATATATTTT.

The V and J genes are TRBV7-3 and TRBJ2-2; TRBD2 aligns across 7 bases. V dropped 1 base and J dropped 0; count of bases not matched to a gene: 2. The CDR3 extends over 16 amino acids. The V gene's germline CDR1 is SGHTA and CDR2 FQGTGA. CDR3 nucleotides: TGTGCCAGCAGCTTAAGCGGGAGTCCGAACACCGGGGAGCTGTTTTTT. It yields the protein CASSLSGSPNTGELFF.

This rearrangement joins TRBV7-9 to TRBJ2-3, with 7 bases aligning to TRBD2. V shed 0 bases, J shed 1 base, and the junction held 4 bases outside the gene matches. The CDR3 has 16 residues. Germline V lookup: CDR1 SEHNR, CDR2 FQNEAQ (reference sequence). The CDR3: CASSLALGGGTDTQYF. CDR3 DNA: TGTGCCAGCAGCTTAGCGTTGGGGGGGGGCACAGATACGCAGTATTTT.

The chain carries TRBV7-2 and TRBJ1-2; D is unresolved. CDR1 SGHTA and CDR2 FQGNSA come from the germline V gene. Trimming shortened V by 2 bases and J by 7 bases, and 14 bases separated the two germline ends. There are 14 residues in the CDR3. CDR3 region: CASSLNVGSAGYTF. The CDR3 DNA sequence: TGTGCCAGCAGCTTAAACGTGGGGAGTGCTGGCTACACCTTC.

The gene calls are TRBV18 and TRBJ2-1; TRBD2 aligns across 10 bases. The germline V gene encodes CDR1 KGHSH and CDR2 LQKENI. V lost 0 bases, J lost 4 bases, and 6 bases stayed unmatched. The CDR3 is 17 residues long. Here the CDR3 DNA reads TGTGCCAGCTCACCACCGCTAGCGGGAGCCCTTTACAATGAGCAGTTCTTC. Protein sequence: CASSPPLAGALYNEQFF.

The gene calls are TRBV19 and TRBJ2-1, with TRBD2 matching over 14 bases. Trimming took 7 bases from V and 8 from J; bases not matched to a gene: 7. Per germline, CDR1 LNHDA and CDR2 SQIVND (reference sequence). The CDR3 totals 15 residues. The CDR3 nucleotides are TGTGCCAGTAATCGGGGGACTAGCGGGAGTGATGAGCAGTTCTTC. It specifies CASNRGTSGSDEQFF. Full variable domain (remainder filled in from reference TRBV19 and TRBJ2-1): DGGITQSPKYLFRKEGQNVTLSCEQNLNHDAMYWYRQDPGQGLRLIYYSQIVNDFQKGDIAEGYSVSREKKESFPLTVTSAQKNPTAFYLCASNRGTSGSDEQFFGPGTRLTVL.

The CDR3 nucleotides read TGTGCCAGCAGCCTGACAGCGGGGATAAGAAACAATGAGCAGTTCTTC. The encoded protein is CASSLTAGIRNNEQFF. J is TRBJ2-1 and V is TRBV27; 7 bases map to TRBD2. Germline CDR1 reads MNHEY; CDR2 reads SMNVEV (reference sequence). The V and J ends lost 6 bases and 5 bases, in that order; junction bases with no gene match: 13. The CDR3 is 16 residues long.

Sample share makes this clone medium-sized. The chain links TRBV4-3 to TRBJ1-6, with unresolved D. The V gene's germline CDR1 is LGHNA and CDR2 YSLEER. This CDR3 spans 17 amino acids. V was shortened by 0 bases and J by 7 bases, with 16 bases between the two germline ends. The CDR3 spells CASSQDQFSVSNSPLHF. DNA for the CDR3: TGCGCCAGCAGCCAAGATCAATTTTCGGTATCAAATTCACCCCTCCACTTT.

The chain recombines TRBV10-2 with TRBJ2-2, with 8 bases identical to TRBD1. The CDR3 totals 15 residues. V trimming: 3 bases; J trimming: 3 bases; junction bases outside the gene matches: 3. CDR1 and CDR2 (germline): WSHSY, SAAADI. The CDR3 DNA reads TGCGCCAGCAGTGATTTACAGGGGGACACCGGGGAGCTGTTTTTT. This sequence encodes CASSDLQGDTGELFF.

V is TRBV7-9 and J is TRBJ2-7; D remains ambiguous. There are 13 residues in the CDR3. Trimming cost V 3 bases and J 4 bases, with 10 bases left between them. The germline V gene has CDR1 SEHNR and CDR2 FQNEAQ (reference sequence). The CDR3 loop reads CASSFNQEYEQYF. DNA of the CDR3: TGTGCCAGCAGCTTTAACCAGGAATACGAGCAGTACTTC.

J is TRBJ1-5 and V is TRBV7-8; 12 bases are shared with TRBD1. Looked up from germline, CDR1 is SGHVS and CDR2 is FQNEAQ. V was pared by 6 bases and J by 4 bases, with 10 bases of the junction left unmatched. This CDR3 is 17 amino acids long. DNA of the CDR3: TGTGCCAGCAGTCTACTCCGGGACAGGGGGCCTAATCAGCCCCAGCATTTT. Its protein is CASSLLRDRGPNQPQHF.

This chain uses TRBV10-3 with TRBJ2-7, with a weak D call TRBD2 (5 bases). There are 13 residues in the CDR3. Germline CDR1 ENHRY, CDR2 SYGVKD. Trimming pared 11 bases from V and 6 bases from J, leaving 20 bases between. The CDR3 bases are TGTGCCGCCTCCGGGCCAACGAGCGGCGAGCAGTACTTC. Translated, it gives CAASGPTSGEQYF.

The chain links TRBV5-8 to TRBJ2-4; D remains ambiguous. Germline lookup yields CDR1 SGHTS and CDR2 YDEGEE. CDR3 length: 14 residues. V was trimmed by 4 bases and J by 0 bases, leaving 8 bases between them. CDR3 sequence (DNA): TGTGCCAGCAGCCTACAGTTAGCCAAAAACATTCAGTACTTC. It is translated as CASSLQLAKNIQYF.